The clone carrying this TCR beta chain was recorded at least ten times. Its cognate antigen is unknown. This record belongs to a study of neurological immune-mediated disorders. General study findings and limits: HTLV-1-associated myelopathy led in TCR clonal expansion, while multiple sclerosis ranked lowest, below healthy controls. The expanded clones of different subjects shared no CDR3 amino acid sequences (suggesting private repertoires in all groups).

Over 160 million TCR-beta sequences from 15-18 subjects came from every sequencing run. One entry per CDR3 protein, called by TCRdb with MiXCR from the 5' RACE reads. This table has fewer than 30,000 distinct CDR3 sequences, about 12% appearing once. Germline-derived CDR1 and CDR2 are MNHNS and SASEGT. The CDR3 has 18 amino acids. Germline trimming cut 4 bases from V and 3 bases from J; bases unmatched to any gene: 10. The receptor comes from a woman aged 60-75 years with HTLV-1-associated myelopathy (HAM/TSP). Sequences were obtained from PBMCs. The genes are TRBV6-1 and TRBJ2-2, with 11 bases fitting TRBD2. The CDR3 sequence: CASSGRRLAGGHTGELFF. The CDR3 DNA is TGTGCCAGCAGTGGCCGCCGGCTAGCGGGAGGACACACCGGGGAGCTGTTTTTT.